The 28 T cell receptor beta chains presented below share a single source sample, sequenced in a study of shared clonotypes between healthy human individuals. Assay used: immunoSEQ multiplex PCR; TCRdb lists only in-frame clones, some missing. The data contain under 2.5 million clones, under 95% of them singletons. Sample: naive CD4+ T cells from PBMCs. As to subset: CD45RA+ positively selected. These TCRs come from a man between 18 and 29 years old in good health. Some clones in this sample may be carry-over from other donors' samples.

The gene calls are TRBV11-2 and TRBJ2-7; D gene ambiguous. V was clipped by 0 bases and J by 2 bases, with 11 bases between them. The CDR3 extends over 15 amino acids. The V gene's germline CDR1 is SGHAT and CDR2 FQNNGV. CDR3: CASSLDPARAYEQYF. CDR3 DNA: TGTGCCAGCAGCTTAGATCCGGCAAGAGCCTACGAGCAGTACTTC.

The chain has TRBV30 and TRBJ2-3; 8 bases align to TRBD2. The CDR3 runs to 13 residues. With V trimmed by 2 bases and J by 6 bases, 4 bases remained unmatched. Looked up from germline, CDR1 is GTSNPN and CDR2 is SVGIG (reference sequence). In DNA form, the CDR3 reads TGTGCCTGGAGTAGCGGGAGTGGTGATACGCAGTATTTT. This translates into CAWSSGSGDTQYF.

The chain links TRBV6-6 to TRBJ1-2; 9 bases fit TRBD1. V lost 2 bases and J lost 4; bases outside the gene matches: 5. The germline gives CDR1 MNHNY, CDR2 SVGAGI (reference sequence). The CDR3 spans 15 residues. CDR3: CASSYTDRGGYGYTF. CDR3 DNA: TGTGCCAGCAGTTACACGGACAGGGGCGGCTATGGCTACACCTTC.

The chain uses TRBV18 and TRBJ2-7; D gene uncertain. Germline CDR1 KGHSH, CDR2 LQKENI. The CDR3 consists of 14 residues. Trimming shortened V by 3 bases and J by 2 bases, and 11 bases separated the two germline ends. The CDR3 nucleotides are TGTGCCAGCTCACCCCCCTCCCAGACCTACGAGCAGTACTTC. It yields the protein CASSPPSQTYEQYF.

The chain couples TRBV6-5 to TRBJ2-7; the D call may be TRBD1 or TRBD2 (5 bases each). The germline V gene has CDR1 MNHEY and CDR2 SVGAGI. The CDR3 contains 13 residues. CDR3 sequence (DNA): TGTTCCGCGAGGGTAGGGGAAGGATACGAGCAGTACTTC. Protein product: CSARVGEGYEQYF.

This clone came up a few times. Within the sample, other DNA sequences also encode this same CDR3. The chain is built from TRBV6-5 and TRBJ1-1; D not certain. The V gene's germline CDR1 is MNHEY and CDR2 SVGAGI. The ends were cut back, 6 bases at V and 1 base at J, with 6 bases in the middle. This CDR3 contains 12 residues. The CDR3 is CASSYRNTEAFF. CDR3 in DNA: TGTGCCAGCAGCTACAGGAACACTGAAGCTTTCTTT.

This chain links TRBV30 with TRBJ2-2, with D maybe TRBD2 (6 bases). V was pared by 3 bases and J by 1 base, with 9 bases between. The CDR3 consists of 14 residues. Germline CDR1 is GTSNPN and CDR2 is SVGIG (reference sequence). This chain's CDR3 is CAWRRGGNTGELFF. The CDR3 DNA reads as TGTGCCTGGAGGCGGGGAGGGAACACCGGGGAGCTGTTTTTT.

The rearrangement links TRBV5-1 to TRBJ1-1; D not resolved. Germline V gene data show CDR1 as SGHRS and CDR2 as YFSETQ. Trimming stripped 0 bases from V and 5 bases from J, with 8 bases between. The CDR3 is 13 amino acids. In DNA, the CDR3 is TGCGCCAGCAGCTTGGGGTTCGGGACTGAAGCTTTCTTT. This translates into CASSLGFGTEAFF.

The rearrangement links TRBV7-9 to TRBJ2-5; 7 nucleotides align to TRBD2. Germline CDR1 is SEHNR and CDR2 is FQNEAQ (reference sequence). This CDR3 is built from 14 residues. The J segment lost 3 bases and the V segment lost 4 bases, leaving 5 bases of the junction unmatched. The CDR3 DNA sequence: TGTGCCAGCAGCTCCGGGACTACCAAAGAGACCCAGTACTTC. Encoded protein: CASSSGTTKETQYF.

The chain recombines TRBV10-1 with TRBJ2-7, with 9 bases that match TRBD2. The CDR3 consists of 15 residues. CDR1 is WNHNN and CDR2 is SYGVQD in the germline V gene (reference sequence). The V segment lost 3 bases and the J segment 3 bases; nucleotides outside the gene matches: 6. The DNA of the CDR3 is TGCGCCAGCAGTGATTTCGGAGCGGGAGGCTACGAGCAGTACTTC. It is translated as CASSDFGAGGYEQYF.

The CDR3 is CASSLDTNNYEQYF. CDR3 DNA sequence: TGCGCCAGCAGCTTGGACACCAATAACTACGAGCAGTACTTC. The chain is built from TRBV5-1 and TRBJ2-7; D unclear. The germline V and J ends were trimmed by 0 bases and 3 bases, with 10 bases remaining between them. The CDR3 sequence is 14 residues long. Germline loops: CDR1 SGHRS, CDR2 YFSETQ.

The V and J genes are TRBV14 and TRBJ1-1; perhaps TRBD1 as D (5 bases). Per germline, CDR1 SGHDN and CDR2 FVKESK. The CDR3 covers 12 residues. The V and J ends lost 11 bases and 0 bases respectively, with 10 bases between them. CDR3 nucleotide sequence: TGTGCCGTCGGACAATTGAACACTGAAGCTTTCTTT. Its protein is CAVGQLNTEAFF. Full variable domain (rest looked up from reference TRBV14 and TRBJ1-1): EAGVTQFPSHSVIEKGQTVTLRCDPISGHDNLYWYRRVMGKEIKFLLHFVKESKQDESGMPNNRFLAERTGGTYSTLKVQPAELEDSGVYFCAVGQLNTEAFFGQGTRLTVV.

The chain is built from TRBV5-1 and TRBJ2-1; tentatively, D is TRBD2 (7 bases). The germline V and J ends were trimmed by 7 bases and 9 bases, with 23 bases remaining between them. The CDR3 has 15 residues. Germline V gives CDR1 SGHRS, CDR2 YFSETQ. CDR3 sequence: CASGLGGLYFSEQFF. The CDR3 DNA reads TGCGCCAGCGGACTGGGGGGGCTTTATTTTAGTGAGCAGTTCTTC.

J is TRBJ1-5 and V is TRBV7-9; TRBD1 matches at 7 bases. CDR1 SEHNR and CDR2 FQNEAQ come from the germline V gene (reference sequence). CDR3 length equals 17 residues. With V trimmed by 1 base and J by 0 bases, 6 bases remained unmatched. CDR3 DNA: TGTGCCAGCAGCTTAGGAGGGACAGCCTATAGCAATCAGCCCCAGCATTTT. Amino acid sequence: CASSLGGTAYSNQPQHF.

The chain recombines TRBV30 with TRBJ1-1, with unresolved D. Trimming left V 1 base short and J 0 bases short, with 9 bases between. Germline values: CDR1 GTSNPN, CDR2 SVGIG (reference sequence). This CDR3 comprises 14 residues. The CDR3 DNA reads TGTGCCTGGAGTGGACTTATCATGAACACTGAAGCTTTCTTT. It codes for CAWSGLIMNTEAFF.

This clone showed up just once. The chain combines TRBV14 with TRBJ2-7; TRBD1 matches at 9 bases. CDR3 length: 20 amino acids. Germline V gene sequence: CDR1 SGHDN, CDR2 FVKESK. V lost 0 bases to trimming and J lost 0 bases; unmatched junction nucleotides: 15. The CDR3 DNA follows: TGTGCCAGCAGCCAAGATTCACCCTCTCTTACAGGGGGCTTCTCCTACGAGCAGTACTTC. Protein product: CASSQDSPSLTGGFSYEQYF.

As concerns this clone: Different DNA sequences within this sample yield the same CDR3. This chain joins TRBV11-2 and TRBJ1-3; maybe TRBD1 (6 bases). The CDR3 is 15 residues long. The V gene lost 6 bases and the J gene lost 0 bases, with 12 bases spanning the gap. From germline, CDR1 is SGHAT and CDR2 FQNNGV. CDR3 region: CASSPTGHSGNTIYF. DNA of the CDR3: TGTGCCAGCAGTCCCACAGGGCACTCTGGAAACACCATATATTTT.

This chain links TRBV2 with TRBJ1-2; 9 bases line up with TRBD1. Germline V lookup: CDR1 SNHLY, CDR2 FYNNEI. With V trimmed by 5 bases and J by 7 bases, 8 bases remained unmatched. This CDR3 is built from 14 residues. This chain's CDR3 is CASSQDRGFSGYTF. In DNA form, the CDR3 reads TGTGCCAGCAGTCAGGACAGGGGTTTCAGTGGCTACACCTTC.

The chain has TRBV30 and TRBJ2-2; D is unresolved. This CDR3 spans 13 amino acids. Between the trimmed V and J ends, which lost 0 bases and 4 bases, there was a span of 6 bases. Germline V gene data show CDR1 as GTSNPN and CDR2 as SVGIG (reference sequence). DNA for the CDR3: TGTGCCTGGAGTGTAACGGCCACCGGGGAGCTGTTTTTT. This sequence encodes CAWSVTATGELFF.

The rearrangement links TRBV28 to TRBJ1-1; no firm D call. The CDR3 sequence is 13 residues long. Germline loops: CDR1 MDHEN, CDR2 SYDVKM. V was shortened by 7 bases and J by 3 bases, with 12 bases between the two germline ends. As DNA, the CDR3 is TGTGCCAGCACCAAGTTATCGGACACTGAAGCTTTCTTT. It is translated as CASTKLSDTEAFF. Complete variable domain (other parts from reference TRBV28 and TRBJ1-1): DVKVTQSSRYLVKRTGEKVFLECVQDMDHENMFWYRQDPGLGLRLIYFSYDVKMKEKGDIPEGYSVSREKKERFSLILESASTNQTSMYLCASTKLSDTEAFFGQGTRLTVV.

The table lists this clone with a count of one. V usage is TRBV4-2 and J usage is TRBJ2-5; 8 nucleotides agree with TRBD2. In germline, CDR1 is LGHNA, CDR2 YNFKEQ. Trimming took 1 base from V and 4 from J; bases not matched to a gene: 5. The CDR3 consists of 15 residues. The CDR3 region has the DNA TGTGCCAGCAGCCAAGGTGGGCTAGCGGGAGAGACCCAGTACTTC. Protein: CASSQGGLAGETQYF.

The rearrangement links TRBV9 to TRBJ2-1; 10 nucleotides match TRBD2. Trimming took 2 bases from V and 3 from J; bases not matched to a gene: 5. The CDR3 is made up of 16 amino acids. Per germline, CDR1 SGDLS and CDR2 YYNGEE. CDR3 DNA sequence: TGTGCCAGCAGCGTGAAACTAGCGGGAAACTACAATGAGCAGTTCTTC. It encodes CASSVKLAGNYNEQFF.

Points on this clone: Other DNA sequences from this sample encode an identical CDR3 as well. The rearrangement uses TRBV7-2 and TRBJ1-6; D call uncertain. CDR3 size: 15 residues. The germline V gene has CDR1 SGHTA and CDR2 FQGNSA. The germline V and J ends were trimmed by 2 bases and 1 base, with 6 bases remaining between them. CDR3 DNA: TGTGCCAGCAGCTTATTAGGATCCTATAATTCACCCCTCCACTTT. Its translation: CASSLLGSYNSPLHF.

This clone was counted only a few times. In the same sample, other DNA sequences code for this CDR3. The genes are TRBV5-1 and TRBJ1-1; the D gene is possibly TRBD1 (6 bases). V was pared by 4 bases and J by 3 bases, with 10 bases between. The CDR3 is 13 amino acids. Germline V gene lookup returns CDR1 SGHRS and CDR2 YFSETQ. The CDR3 region is CASSTTGYTEAFF. In DNA, the CDR3 is TGCGCCAGCAGCACAACAGGGTACACTGAAGCTTTCTTT.

This clone has only a few counts. Other nucleotide sequences from this sample produce the same CDR3. The J gene is TRBJ2-1, the V gene TRBV5-1, with 13 bases aligning to TRBD2. This CDR3 has 15 residues. Trimming cost V 2 bases and J 5 bases; bases outside gene matches: 1. Germline CDR1 and CDR2: SGHRS and YFSETQ. CDR3 sequence: CASSLGLAGDNEQFF. CDR3 nucleotides: TGCGCCAGCAGCTTAGGACTAGCGGGAGACAATGAGCAGTTCTTC.

The chain employs TRBV7-9 and TRBJ2-5; tentatively, D is TRBD2 (7 bases). The V end lost 1 base, the J end lost 1 base, and 13 bases lay between the germline ends. Germline V gives CDR1 SEHNR, CDR2 FQNEAQ (reference sequence). CDR3 length: 16 residues. The CDR3 DNA is TGTGCCAGCAGCTTAGATGGGGGGGCAGTCCAAGAGACCCAGTACTTC. It yields the protein CASSLDGGAVQETQYF.

Regarding this clone: Other DNA sequences in this sample translate to the same CDR3. J is TRBJ2-3 and V is TRBV30, with D tentatively TRBD1 (7 bases). The CDR3 is made up of 12 amino acids. CDR1 GTSNPN and CDR2 SVGIG come from the germline V gene (reference sequence). Trimming removed 4 bases at V and 3 bases at J, with 8 bases between. The CDR3 here is CAWTGGTDTQYF. In nucleotides, the CDR3 is TGTGCCTGGACAGGGGGGACAGATACGCAGTATTTT.

The CDR3 is CASSSRINQPQHF. In nucleotides, the CDR3 is TGTGCCAGCAGCTCTCGGATTAATCAGCCCCAGCATTTT. The rearrangement links TRBV28 to TRBJ1-5, with D uncertain. Germline V lookup: CDR1 MDHEN, CDR2 SYDVKM. The CDR3 covers 13 residues. The V and J ends lost 6 bases and 4 bases respectively, with 10 bases between them.